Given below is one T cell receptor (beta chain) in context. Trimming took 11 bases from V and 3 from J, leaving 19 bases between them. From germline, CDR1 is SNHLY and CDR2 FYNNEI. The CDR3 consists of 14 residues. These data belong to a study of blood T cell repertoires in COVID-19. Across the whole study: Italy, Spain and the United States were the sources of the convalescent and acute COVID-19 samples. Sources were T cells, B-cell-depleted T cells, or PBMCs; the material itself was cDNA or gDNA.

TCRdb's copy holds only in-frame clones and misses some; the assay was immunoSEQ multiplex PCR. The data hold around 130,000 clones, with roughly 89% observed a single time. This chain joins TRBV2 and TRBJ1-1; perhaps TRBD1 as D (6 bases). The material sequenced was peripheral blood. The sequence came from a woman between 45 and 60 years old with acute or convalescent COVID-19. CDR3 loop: CAVLYREKDTEAFF. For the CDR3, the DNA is TGTGCCGTCCTGTACAGGGAAAAGGACACTGAAGCTTTCTTT.